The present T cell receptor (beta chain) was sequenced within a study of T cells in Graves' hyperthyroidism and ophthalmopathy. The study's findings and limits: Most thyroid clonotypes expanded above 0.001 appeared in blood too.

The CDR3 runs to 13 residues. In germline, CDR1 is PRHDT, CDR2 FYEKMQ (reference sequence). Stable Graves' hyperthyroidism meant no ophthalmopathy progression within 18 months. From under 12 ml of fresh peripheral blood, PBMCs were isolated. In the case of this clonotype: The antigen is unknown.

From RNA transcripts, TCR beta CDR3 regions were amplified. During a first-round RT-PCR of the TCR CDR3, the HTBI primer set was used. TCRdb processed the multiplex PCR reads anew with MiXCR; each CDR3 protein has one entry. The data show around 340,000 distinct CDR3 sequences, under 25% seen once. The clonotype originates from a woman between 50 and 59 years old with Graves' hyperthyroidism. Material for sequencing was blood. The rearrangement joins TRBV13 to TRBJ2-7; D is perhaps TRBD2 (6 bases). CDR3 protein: CSSGMREAYEQYF. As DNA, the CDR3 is TGTTCGAGTGGGATGAGGGAGGCCTACGAGCAGTACTTC. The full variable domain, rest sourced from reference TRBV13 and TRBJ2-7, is AAGVIQSPRHLIKEKRETATLKCYPIPRHDTVYWYQQGPGQDPQFLISFYEKMQSDKGSIPDRFSAQQFSDYHSELNMSSLELGDSALYFCSSGMREAYEQYFGPGTRLTVT.